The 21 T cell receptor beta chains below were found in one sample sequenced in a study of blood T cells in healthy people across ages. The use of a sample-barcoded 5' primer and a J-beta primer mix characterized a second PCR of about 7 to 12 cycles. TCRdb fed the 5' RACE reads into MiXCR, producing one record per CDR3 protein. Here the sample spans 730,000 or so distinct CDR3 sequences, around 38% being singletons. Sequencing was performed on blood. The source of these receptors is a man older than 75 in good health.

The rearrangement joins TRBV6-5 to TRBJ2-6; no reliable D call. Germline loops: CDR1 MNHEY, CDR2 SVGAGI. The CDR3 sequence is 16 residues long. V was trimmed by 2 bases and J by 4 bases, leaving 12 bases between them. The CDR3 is CASSYPRGSGANVLTF. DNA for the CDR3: TGTGCCAGCAGTTACCCTCGAGGCTCCGGGGCCAACGTCCTGACTTTC.

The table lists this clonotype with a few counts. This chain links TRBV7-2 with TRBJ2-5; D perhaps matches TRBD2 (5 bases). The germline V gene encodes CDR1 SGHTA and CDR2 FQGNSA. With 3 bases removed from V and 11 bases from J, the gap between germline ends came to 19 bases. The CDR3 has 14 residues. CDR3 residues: CASSFGRGHNEQYF. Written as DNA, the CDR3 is TGTGCCAGCAGCTTTGGGAGAGGCCACAATGAGCAGTACTTC.

The CDR3 loop reads CASSNPQGNEQFF. CDR3 DNA sequence: TGTGCCAGCAGCAACCCACAGGGAAATGAGCAGTTCTTC. The J gene is TRBJ2-1, the V gene TRBV3-1, with D perhaps TRBD1 (6 bases). Deletions cut 5 bases from V and 7 bases from J, with 12 bases between. The CDR3 is made up of 13 amino acids. Looked up from germline, CDR1 is LGHDT and CDR2 is YNNKEL (reference sequence).

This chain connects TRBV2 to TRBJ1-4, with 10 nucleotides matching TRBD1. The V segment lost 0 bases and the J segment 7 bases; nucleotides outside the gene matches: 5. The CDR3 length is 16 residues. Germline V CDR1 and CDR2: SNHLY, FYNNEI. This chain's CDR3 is CASSEALGTGVEKLFF. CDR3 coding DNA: TGTGCCAGCAGTGAAGCCCTCGGGACAGGGGTTGAAAAACTGTTTTTT.

In DNA form, the CDR3 reads TGTGCCAGCAGCCTCGGGGCCGCAACCAACTACGAGCAGTACTTC. As protein: CASSLGAATNYEQYF. The chain combines TRBV3-1 with TRBJ2-5, with D possibly being TRBD1 or TRBD2 (5 bases each). The J call may not be correct, given that the DNA end is closer to TRBJ2-7. CDR3 length: 15 residues. Germline V lookup: CDR1 LGHDT, CDR2 YNNKEL (reference sequence).

CDR3 nucleotide sequence: TGCAGCACTGGACGGTCCCAAGAGACCCAGTACTTC. Translated, it gives CSTGRSQETQYF. The V and J genes are TRBV20-1 and TRBJ2-5; D is ambiguous. The CDR3 loop spans 12 amino acids. Per germline, CDR1 DFQATT and CDR2 SNEGSKA (reference sequence).

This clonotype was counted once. The CDR3 nucleotides are TGTGCCAGCAGTTACGTAAGAGATTCCTACGAGCAGTACTTC. This translates into CASSYVRDSYEQYF. The chain uses TRBV6-6 and TRBJ2-7; no reliable D call. The CDR3 consists of 14 residues. V lost 2 bases, J lost 1 base, and 9 bases lay in between. Germline lookup yields CDR1 MNHNY and CDR2 SVGAGI (reference sequence).

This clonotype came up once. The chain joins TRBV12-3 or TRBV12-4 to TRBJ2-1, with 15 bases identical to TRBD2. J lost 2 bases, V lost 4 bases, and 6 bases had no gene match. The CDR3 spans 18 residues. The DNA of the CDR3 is TGTGCCAGCAGTTCACGGACTAGCGGGAGGGCCCCCTACAATGAGCAGTTCTTC. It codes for CASSSRTSGRAPYNEQFF.

In DNA form, the CDR3 reads TGTGCCAGCACGCAGGTTGCGTCCTACGAGCAGTACTTC. Translation gives CASTQVASYEQYF. The V and J genes are TRBV2 and TRBJ2-7, with D uncertain. The V gene's germline CDR1 is SNHLY and CDR2 FYNNEI. V was cut by 7 bases and J by 1 base, with 11 bases left in between. The length of the CDR3 is 13 residues.

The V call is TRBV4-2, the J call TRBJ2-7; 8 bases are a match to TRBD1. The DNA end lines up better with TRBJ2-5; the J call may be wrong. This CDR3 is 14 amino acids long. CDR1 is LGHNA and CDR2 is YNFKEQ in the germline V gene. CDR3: CASSLTGVEETQYF. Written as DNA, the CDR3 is TGTGCCAGCAGCCTGACAGGGGTTGAAGAGACCCAGTACTTC.

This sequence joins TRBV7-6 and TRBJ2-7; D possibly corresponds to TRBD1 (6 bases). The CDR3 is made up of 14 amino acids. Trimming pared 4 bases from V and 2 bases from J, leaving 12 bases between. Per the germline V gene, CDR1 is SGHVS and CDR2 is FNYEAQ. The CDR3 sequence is CASSSGQIAYEQYF. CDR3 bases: TGTGCCAGCAGCTCGGGACAAATCGCCTACGAGCAGTACTTC. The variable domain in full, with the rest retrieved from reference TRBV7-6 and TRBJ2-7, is GAGVSQSPRYKVTKRGQDVALRCDPISGHVSLYWYRQALGQGPEFLTYFNYEAQQDKSGLPNDRFSAERPEGSISTLTIQRTEQRDSAMYRCASSSGQIAYEQYFGPGTRLTVT.

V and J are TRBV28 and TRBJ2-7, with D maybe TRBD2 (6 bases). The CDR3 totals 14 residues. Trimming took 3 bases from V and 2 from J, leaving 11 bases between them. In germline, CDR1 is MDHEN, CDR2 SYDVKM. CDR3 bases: TGTGCCAGCAGTTTCCAACGGGGGACCTACGAGCAGTACTTC. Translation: CASSFQRGTYEQYF.

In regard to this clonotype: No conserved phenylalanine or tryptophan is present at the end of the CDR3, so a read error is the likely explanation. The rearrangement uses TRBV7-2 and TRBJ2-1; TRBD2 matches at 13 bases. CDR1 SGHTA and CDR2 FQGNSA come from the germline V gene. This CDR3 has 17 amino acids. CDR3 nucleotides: TGTGCCAGCAACTTAGCGGGGACTAGCGGGACGGACAATGAGCAGTTCTTA. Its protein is CASNLAGTSGTDNEQFL.

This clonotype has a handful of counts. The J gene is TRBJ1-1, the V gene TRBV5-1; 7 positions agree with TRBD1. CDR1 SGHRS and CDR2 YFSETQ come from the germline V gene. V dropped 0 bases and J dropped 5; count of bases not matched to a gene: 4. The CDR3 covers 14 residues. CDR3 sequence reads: CASSLDRGGTEAFF. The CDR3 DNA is TGCGCCAGCAGCTTGGACAGGGGCGGGACTGAAGCTTTCTTT.

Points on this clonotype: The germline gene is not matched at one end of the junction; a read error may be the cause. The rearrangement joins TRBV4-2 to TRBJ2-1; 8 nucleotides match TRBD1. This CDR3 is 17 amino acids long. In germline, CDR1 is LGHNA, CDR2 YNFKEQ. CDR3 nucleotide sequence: TGTGCCAGCAGCCAAGATGGAGGACAGGGATACTACAATGAGCGGTACTTC. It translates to CASSQDGGQGYYNERYF.

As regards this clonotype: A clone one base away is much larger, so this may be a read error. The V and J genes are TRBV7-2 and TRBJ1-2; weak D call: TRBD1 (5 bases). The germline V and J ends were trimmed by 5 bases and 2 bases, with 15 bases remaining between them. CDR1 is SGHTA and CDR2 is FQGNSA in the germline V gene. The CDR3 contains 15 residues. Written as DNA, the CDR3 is TGTGCCAGCAGCCCTGTGACAGCGACAAACTATGGCTACACCTTC. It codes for CASSPVTATNYGYTF.

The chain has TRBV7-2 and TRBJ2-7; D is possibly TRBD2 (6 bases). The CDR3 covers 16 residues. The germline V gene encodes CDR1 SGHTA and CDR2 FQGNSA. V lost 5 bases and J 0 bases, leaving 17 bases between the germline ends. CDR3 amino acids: CASSPRGGCGSYEQYF. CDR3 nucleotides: TGTGCCAGCAGCCCTCGGGGAGGTTGTGGCTCCTACGAGCAGTACTTC.

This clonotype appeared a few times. The CDR3: CSVEGGQGVSYEQYF. In DNA, the CDR3 is TGCAGCGTTGAAGGGGGGCAGGGGGTATCCTACGAGCAGTACTTC. This chain connects TRBV29-1 to TRBJ2-7; 7 bases fit TRBD1. The V gene end was trimmed by 1 base and the J gene end by 1 base; junction bases not matched to a gene: 7. The germline gives CDR1 SQVTM, CDR2 ANQGSEA. CDR3 length: 15 amino acids.

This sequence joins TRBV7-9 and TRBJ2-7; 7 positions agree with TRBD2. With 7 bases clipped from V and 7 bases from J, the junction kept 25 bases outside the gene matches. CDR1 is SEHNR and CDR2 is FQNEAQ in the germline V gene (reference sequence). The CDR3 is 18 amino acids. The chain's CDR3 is CASTPPARHLAEGNEQYF. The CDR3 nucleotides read TGTGCCAGCACCCCTCCGGCCCGTCATCTAGCGGAAGGCAATGAGCAGTACTTC.

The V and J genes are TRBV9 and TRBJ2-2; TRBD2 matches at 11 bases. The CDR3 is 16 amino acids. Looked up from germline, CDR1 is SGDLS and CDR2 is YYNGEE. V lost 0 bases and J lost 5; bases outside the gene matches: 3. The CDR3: CASSVESSGRTGELFF. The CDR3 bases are TGTGCCAGCAGCGTAGAATCTAGCGGGAGGACCGGGGAGCTGTTTTTT.

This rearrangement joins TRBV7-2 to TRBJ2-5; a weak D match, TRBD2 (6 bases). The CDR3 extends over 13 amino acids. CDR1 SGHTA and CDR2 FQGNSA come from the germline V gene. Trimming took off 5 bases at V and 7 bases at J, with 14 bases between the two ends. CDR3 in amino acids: CASSQRRVGTQYF. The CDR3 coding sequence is TGTGCCAGCAGCCAGAGGAGGGTGGGGACCCAGTACTTC.